This TCR beta chain was found in a study of T cell responses to AZD1222 COVID-19 vaccine. Study in general: Second-dose timings of about 4 or about 12 weeks were pooled. Whole-study results and caveats: Repertoire sampling was restricted to post-peak T cell response timepoints. Spike-specific TCR breadth and depth rose after two AZD1222 doses. It was only a handful of AZD1222 recipients who were seropositive at baseline.

Produced via immunoSEQ multiplex PCR; TCRdb's table is partial and in-frame only. The data show around 58,000 clones, with 84% seen just once and around 20% held by the top ten. The germline V gene has CDR1 SGHRS and CDR2 YFSETQ. The CDR3 contains 14 residues. The germline V and J ends were trimmed by 4 bases and 1 base, with 12 bases remaining between them. Turning to this clone: Its antigen is currently unknown.

The clonotype originates from an adult in good health. The source material was peripheral blood, sampled on day 0 of AZD1222 vaccination. The rearrangement joins TRBV5-1 to TRBJ2-7; D uncertain. The CDR3 loop is CASSPLWGSYEQYF. The CDR3 coding sequence is TGCGCCAGCAGCCCACTTTGGGGTTCCTACGAGCAGTACTTC.